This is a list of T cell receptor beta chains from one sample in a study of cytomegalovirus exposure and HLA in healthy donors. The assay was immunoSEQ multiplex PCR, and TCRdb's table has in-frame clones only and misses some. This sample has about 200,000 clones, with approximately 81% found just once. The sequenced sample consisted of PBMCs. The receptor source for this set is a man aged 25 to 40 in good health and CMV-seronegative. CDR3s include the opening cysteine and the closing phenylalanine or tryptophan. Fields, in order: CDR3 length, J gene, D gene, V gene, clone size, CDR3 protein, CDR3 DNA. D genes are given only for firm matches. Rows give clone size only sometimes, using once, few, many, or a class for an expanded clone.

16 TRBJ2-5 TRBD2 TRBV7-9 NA CASSATSGKYQETQYF TGTGCCAGCAGCGCTACTAGCGGGAAGTACCAAGAGACCCAGTACTTC
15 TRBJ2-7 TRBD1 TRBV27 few CASSSPGTGSPKQYF TGTGCCAGCAGTTCACCCGGGACAGGGTCCCCGAAGCAGTACTTC
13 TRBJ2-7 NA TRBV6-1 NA CASSVQGTDEQYF TGTGCCAGCAGTGTACAGGGAACGGACGAGCAGTACTTC
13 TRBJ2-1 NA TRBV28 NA CASSPPSYNEQFF TGTGCCAGCAGCCCTCCCTCTTACAATGAGCAGTTCTTC
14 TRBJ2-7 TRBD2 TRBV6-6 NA CASSYPGGTYEQYF TGTGCCAGCAGTTACCCGGGGGGAACCTACGAGCAGTACTTC
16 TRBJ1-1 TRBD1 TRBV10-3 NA CASKAGQGDLAGEAFF TGTGCCAGCAAGGCTGGACAGGGTGATCTGGCTGGTGAAGCTTTCTTT
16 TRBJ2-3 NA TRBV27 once CASNRVPTGGSDTQYF TGTGCCAGCAATCGCGTCCCGACAGGCGGGTCAGATACGCAGTATTTT
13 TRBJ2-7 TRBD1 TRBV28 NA CASSRGQGREQYF TGTGCCAGCAGCCGAGGACAGGGTAGGGAGCAGTACTTC
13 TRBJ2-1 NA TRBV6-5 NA CASSYGGYNEQFF TGTGCCAGCAGTTACGGAGGGTACAATGAGCAGTTCTTC
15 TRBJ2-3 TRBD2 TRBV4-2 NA CASSQSSGGTDTQYF TGTGCCAGCAGCCAATCTAGCGGGGGCACAGATACGCAGTATTTT
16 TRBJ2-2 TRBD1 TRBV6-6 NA CASSAQQGVNAGELFF TGTGCCAGCAGTGCACAACAGGGGGTGAACGCCGGGGAGCTGTTTTTT
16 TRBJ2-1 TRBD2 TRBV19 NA CASSFILAGAGGEQFF TGTGCCAGTAGTTTCATACTAGCGGGGGCCGGGGGTGAGCAGTTCTTC
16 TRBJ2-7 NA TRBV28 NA CASSLRFLGRPYEQYF TGTGCCAGCAGTTTACGGTTCCTGGGCAGGCCCTACGAGCAGTACTTC
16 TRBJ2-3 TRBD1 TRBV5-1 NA CASSTQGAQVTDTQYF TGCGCCAGCAGCACTCAGGGGGCGCAGGTCACAGATACGCAGTATTTT
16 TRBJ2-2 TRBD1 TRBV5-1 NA CASSLEDRGDTGELFF TGCGCCAGCAGCTTGGAGGACAGGGGTGACACCGGGGAGCTGTTTTTT
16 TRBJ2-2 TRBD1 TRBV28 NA CASSSTGGVPAGELFF TGTGCCAGCAGTTCGACAGGGGGCGTTCCGGCCGGGGAGCTGTTTTTT
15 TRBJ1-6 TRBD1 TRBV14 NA CASSLRGLRNSPLHF TGTGCCAGCAGCCTCAGGGGGCTAAGGAATTCACCCCTCCACTTT
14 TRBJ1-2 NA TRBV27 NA CASSSGALNYGYTF TGTGCCAGCAGTTCAGGGGCCCTAAACTATGGCTACACCTTC
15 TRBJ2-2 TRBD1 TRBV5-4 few CASRADRAVIGELFF TGTGCCAGCAGGGCGGACAGGGCGGTGATCGGGGAGCTGTTTTTT
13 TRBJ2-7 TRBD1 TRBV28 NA CASSDRDRDEQYF TGTGCCAGCAGCGATCGGGACAGAGACGAGCAGTACTTC
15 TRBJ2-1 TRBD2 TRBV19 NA CASSPLAGGPNEQFF TGTGCCAGTAGTCCACTAGCGGGGGGGCCCAATGAGCAGTTCTTC
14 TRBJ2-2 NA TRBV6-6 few CASIAFENTGELFF TGTGCCAGCATTGCGTTCGAGAACACCGGGGAGCTGTTTTTT
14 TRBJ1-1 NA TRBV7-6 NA CASSPGLWNTEAFF TGTGCCAGCAGCCCCGGGTTATGGAACACTGAAGCTTTCTTT
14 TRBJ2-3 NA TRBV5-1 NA CASSLDSALDTQYF TGCGCCAGCAGCTTGGATAGCGCGTTAGATACGCAGTATTTT
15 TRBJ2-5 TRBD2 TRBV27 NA CASSFLAGGTETQYF TGTGCCAGCAGTTTTCTAGCGGGGGGAACAGAGACCCAGTACTTC
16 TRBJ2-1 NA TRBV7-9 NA CASSPLPGGVVNEQFF TGTGCCAGCAGCCCGTTGCCGGGGGGCGTCGTCAATGAGCAGTTCTTC
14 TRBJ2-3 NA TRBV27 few CASSLGGMTDTQYF TGTGCCAGCAGTTTAGGAGGGATGACAGATACGCAGTATTTT
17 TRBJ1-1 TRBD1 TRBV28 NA CASSFAYRGPMNTEAFF TGTGCCAGCAGTTTCGCTTACAGGGGGCCAATGAACACTGAAGCTTTCTTT
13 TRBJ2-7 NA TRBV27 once CASSFRRPYEQYF TGTGCCAGCAGTTTCAGGAGGCCCTACGAGCAGTACTTC
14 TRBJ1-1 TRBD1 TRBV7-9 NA CASREGQANTEAFF TGTGCCAGCAGGGAGGGACAGGCGAACACTGAAGCTTTCTTT
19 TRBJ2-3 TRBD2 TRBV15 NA CATSRDTIKAGGPRDTQYF TGTGCCACCAGCAGAGATACGATAAAAGCGGGGGGGCCTAGAGATACGCAGTATTTT
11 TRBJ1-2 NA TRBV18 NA CATVGVAGYTF TGTGCCACCGTCGGAGTGGCTGGTTACACCTTC
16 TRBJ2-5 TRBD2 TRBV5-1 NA CASTRRGGPLQQTQYF TGCGCCAGCACCCGGCGGGGGGGGCCGCTTCAGCAGACCCAGTACTTC
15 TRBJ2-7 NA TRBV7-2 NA CASSLAGGGAYEQYF TGTGCCAGCAGCTTAGCTGGGGGGGGCGCCTACGAGCAGTACTTC
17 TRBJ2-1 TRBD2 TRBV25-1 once CASSGTSGGLLDNEQFF TGTGCCAGCAGTGGGACTAGCGGGGGGTTGTTGGACAATGAGCAGTTCTTC
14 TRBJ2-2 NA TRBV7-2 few CASSLDPGPGELFF TGTGCCAGCAGCTTAGATCCAGGGCCCGGGGAGCTGTTTTTT
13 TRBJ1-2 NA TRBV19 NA CASSMEGDYGYTF TGTGCCAGTAGTATGGAGGGAGACTATGGCTACACCTTC
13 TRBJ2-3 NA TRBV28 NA CASSLAITDTQYF TGTGCCAGCAGTTTAGCTATCACAGATACGCAGTATTTT
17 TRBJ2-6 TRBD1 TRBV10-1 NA CASSAGTGRTGANVLTF TGCGCCAGCAGTGCCGGGACAGGGAGGACTGGGGCCAACGTCCTGACTTTC
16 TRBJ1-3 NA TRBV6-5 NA CASSSLLPSLGGTIYF TGTGCCAGCAGTTCTTTATTACCCTCTCTCGGGGGCACCATATATTTT
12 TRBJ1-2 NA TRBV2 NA CASSIYSYGYTF TGTGCCAGCAGTATTTACAGCTATGGCTACACCTTC
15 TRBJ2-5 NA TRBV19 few CARTGGTDVSETQYF TGTGCCAGGACGGGGGGGACAGACGTTTCAGAGACCCAGTACTTC
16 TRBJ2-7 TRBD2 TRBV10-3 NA CAISGGKGAHSYEQYF TGTGCCATCAGCGGGGGGAAAGGGGCCCACTCCTACGAGCAGTACTTC
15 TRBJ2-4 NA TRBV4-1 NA CASSQETLYLDIQYF TGCGCCAGCAGCCAGGAGACCTTATACCTCGACATTCAGTACTTC
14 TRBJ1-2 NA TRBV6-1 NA CASSELAPGYGYTF TGTGCCAGCAGTGAACTAGCTCCGGGTTATGGCTACACCTTC
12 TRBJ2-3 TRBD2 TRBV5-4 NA CASSWGGGTQYF TGTGCCAGCAGCTGGGGGGGAGGTACGCAGTATTTT
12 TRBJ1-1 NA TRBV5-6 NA CASSPGTREAFF TGTGCCAGCAGCCCCGGGACACGTGAAGCTTTCTTT